One sample yielded the 20 T cell receptor beta chains listed below, sequenced in a study of blood T cell repertoires in COVID-19. The assay was immunoSEQ multiplex PCR, and TCRdb's table has in-frame clones only and misses some. The sample lists 25,000 to 35,000 clones; roughly four fifths were seen once. The sequencing input was peripheral blood. The receptors were gathered from a man aged 65 to 85 with active COVID-19.

The genes are TRBV7-9 and TRBJ1-4; D may be TRBD1 (6 bases). Per germline, CDR1 SEHNR and CDR2 FQNEAQ (reference sequence). The CDR3 totals 15 residues. Between the trimmed V and J ends, which lost 5 bases and 7 bases, there was a span of 17 bases. The CDR3: CASSPGWGLGEKLFF. The CDR3 DNA is TGTGCCAGCAGCCCAGGCTGGGGGCTTGGTGAAAAACTGTTTTTT. Full variable domain (outside the CDR3, taken from reference TRBV7-9 and TRBJ1-4): DTGVSQNPRHKITKRGQNVTFRCDPISEHNRLYWYRQTLGQGPEFLTYFQNEAQLEKSRLLSDRFSAERPKGSFSTLEIQRTEQGDSAMYLCASSPGWGLGEKLFFGSGTQLSVL.

The CDR3 region has the DNA TGCGCCAGCAGCCCTCGCCTGACAGATGGACGGAACACCATATATTTT. Translated, it gives CASSPRLTDGRNTIYF. The V and J genes are TRBV5-1 and TRBJ1-3; weak D call: TRBD1 (5 bases). Trimming removed 4 bases at V and 7 bases at J, with 21 bases between. Per germline, CDR1 SGHRS and CDR2 YFSETQ. The CDR3 contains 16 residues. The full variable domain, rest sourced from reference TRBV5-1 and TRBJ1-3, is KAGVTQTPRYLIKTRGQQVTLSCSPISGHRSVSWYQQTPGQGLQFLFEYFSETQRNKGNFPGRFSGRQFSNSRSEMNVSTLELGDSALYLCASSPRLTDGRNTIYFGEGSWLTVV.

This clone was recorded a few times. The V and J genes are TRBV28 and TRBJ2-5; unclear D gene. Germline V CDR1 and CDR2: MDHEN, SYDVKM. Trimming stripped 5 bases from V and 2 bases from J, with 18 bases between. The CDR3 covers 16 residues. The CDR3 DNA sequence: TGTGCCAGCAGTCCCCCCGCAGCGATGATTCAAGAGACCCAGTACTTC. This translates into CASSPPAAMIQETQYF.

This rearrangement joins TRBV30 to TRBJ2-7, with D possibly TRBD1 on 6 matching bases. This CDR3 has 13 amino acids. V shed 0 bases and J shed 2 bases, with 8 bases lying between them. Per germline, CDR1 GTSNPN and CDR2 SVGIG (reference sequence). The CDR3 DNA is TGTGCCTGGAGTGTCCGGGACACCTACGAGCAGTACTTC. Protein: CAWSVRDTYEQYF.

This chain uses TRBV10-3 with TRBJ1-1; no clear D gene. V lost 8 bases and J 4 bases, leaving 14 bases between the germline ends. Germline values: CDR1 ENHRY, CDR2 SYGVKD. CDR3 length equals 13 residues. The CDR3: CAIAEGGSTEAFF. The CDR3 region has the DNA TGTGCCATCGCTGAGGGCGGAAGCACTGAAGCTTTCTTT.

The chain combines TRBV4-1 with TRBJ2-7; 12 bases align to TRBD1. The ends lost 4 bases at V and 4 bases at J; junction bases unmatched: 8. Germline values: CDR1 MGHRA, CDR2 YSYEKL. The CDR3 totals 16 residues. CDR3 bases: TGCGCCAGCAGCCGAATACCGGGACAGGGGGCATACGAGCAGTACTTC. Its protein product is CASSRIPGQGAYEQYF.

The chain links TRBV5-1 to TRBJ2-1; 8 bases map to TRBD1. Unmatched junction bases numbered 7, after V lost 5 bases and J lost 3 bases. The germline V gene has CDR1 SGHRS and CDR2 YFSETQ. CDR3 size: 15 residues. CDR3: CASRDGTGFYNEQFF. The CDR3 DNA is TGCGCCAGCAGAGACGGGACAGGCTTCTACAATGAGCAGTTCTTC.

The chain combines TRBV9 with TRBJ1-1; D gene unclear. The CDR3 covers 14 residues. Germline CDR1 is SGDLS and CDR2 is YYNGEE. V was cut by 0 bases and J by 6 bases, with 12 bases left in between. The CDR3 DNA follows: TGTGCCAGCAGCGTAGAGGTTGCAGGTCCTGAAGCTTTCTTT. Translated, it gives CASSVEVAGPEAFF.

In DNA, the CDR3 is TGTGCCACCCTGTCGAGAGGGATCTACGAGCAGTACTTC. Amino acid sequence: CATLSRGIYEQYF. The V and J genes are TRBV6-5 and TRBJ2-7; a weak D match, TRBD2 (5 bases). Germline V CDR1 and CDR2: MNHEY, SVGAGI. Trimming shortened V by 10 bases and J by 3 bases, and 16 bases separated the two germline ends. CDR3 length: 13 residues.

Note on this clone: Sequence at one end of the junction differs from germline and may be a read error. The chain carries TRBV7-7 and TRBJ2-1, with 13 bases matching TRBD2. The CDR3 extends over 14 amino acids. The germline CDR1 and CDR2 sequences are SSHAT and FNYEAQ (reference sequence). As DNA, the CDR3 is TGTGCTAGCAGCCGGACTAGCGGGAGAGGTGAGCAGTTCTTC. Its translation is CASSRTSGRGEQFF.

The J gene is TRBJ1-1, the V gene TRBV10-2; possibly TRBD1 for D (5 bases). The CDR3 covers 13 residues. Germline V gives CDR1 WSHSY, CDR2 SAAADI. V was cut by 2 bases and J by 5 bases, with 9 bases left in between. CDR3: CASSENAGTEAFF. The CDR3 bases are TGCGCCAGCAGTGAGAATGCAGGGACTGAAGCTTTCTTT.

CDR3 protein: CASSLSRNQPQHF. CDR3 DNA sequence: TGTGCCAGCAGTTTATCTCGGAATCAGCCCCAGCATTTT. The chain recombines TRBV27 with TRBJ1-5, with D uncertain. The CDR3 covers 13 residues. Germline V CDR1 and CDR2: MNHEY, SMNVEV (reference sequence). V lost 0 bases and J lost 4, with 4 bases in between.

The genes are TRBV10-1 and TRBJ2-3; TRBD1 matches 8 bases. Germline lookup yields CDR1 WNHNN and CDR2 SYGVQD (reference sequence). This CDR3 has 14 amino acids. V lost 6 bases to trimming and J lost 3 bases; unmatched junction nucleotides: 5. In DNA, the CDR3 is TGCGCCAGCAGCGCAGGGGGCGAGACAGATACGCAGTATTTT. It codes for CASSAGGETDTQYF.

The count of this clone is one. The chain couples TRBV3-1 (or the pseudogene TRBV3-2) to TRBJ2-5; D possibly corresponds to TRBD2 (5 bases). V lost 4 bases and J lost 5, with 11 bases in between. The germline gives CDR1 LGHDT, CDR2 YNNKEL (reference sequence). The CDR3 has 13 residues. The CDR3 DNA sequence: TGTGCCAGCAGCCTATCTAGCAAGGAGACCCAGTACTTC. It encodes CASSLSSKETQYF.

The chain combines TRBV5-5 with TRBJ1-1; 9 bases agree with TRBD1. V gave up 2 bases and J gave up 1 base; unmatched junction bases: 3. Germline V gene sequence: CDR1 SGHKS, CDR2 YYEKEE (reference sequence). CDR3 length equals 15 residues. The CDR3 region is CASSFTGGWNTEAFF. DNA of the CDR3: TGTGCCAGCAGCTTCACAGGGGGCTGGAACACTGAAGCTTTCTTT.

The CDR3 bases are TGCGCCAGCAGCCCGACTAGCCCTTTTTACAATGAGCAGTTCTTC. This encodes CASSPTSPFYNEQFF. The rearrangement links TRBV5-1 to TRBJ2-1; 7 nucleotides agree with TRBD2. CDR1 and CDR2 from the germline V gene are SGHRS and YFSETQ. After removal of 4 bases from V and 4 bases from J, the junction contained 8 bases not matched to a gene. This CDR3 contains 15 residues. Filled out from reference TRBV5-1 and TRBJ2-1, the complete variable domain reads KAGVTQTPRYLIKTRGQQVTLSCSPISGHRSVSWYQQTPGQGLQFLFEYFSETQRNKGNFPGRFSGRQFSNSRSEMNVSTLELGDSALYLCASSPTSPFYNEQFFGPGTRLTVL.

This clone came up once. This CDR3 is CASSVLTGREEKLFF. CDR3 in DNA: TGTGCCAGCAGCGTTTTAACGGGGCGGGAGGAAAAACTGTTTTTT. V and J are TRBV7-6 and TRBJ1-4, with D possibly being TRBD1 (5 bases). CDR3 length: 15 residues. The germline V and J ends were trimmed by 5 bases and 8 bases, with 18 bases remaining between them. CDR1 is SGHVS, CDR2 FNYEAQ, per germline.

The chain combines TRBV21-1 with TRBJ2-3; TRBD2 is the table's D call and was not checked against the DNA. TRBV21-1 is deemed a pseudogene. The CDR3 is made up of 18 amino acids. DNA of the CDR3: TGTGCCAGCAGACCCGGGACTAGCGGGAGGGGAGGCACAGATACGCAGTATTTT. Translation gives CASRPGTSGRGGTDTQYF.

The chain recombines TRBV3-1 (or the pseudogene TRBV3-2) with TRBJ1-4, with D maybe TRBD1 (5 bases). Germline values: CDR1 LGHDT, CDR2 YNNKEL (reference sequence). This CDR3 region has 14 residues. The V gene lost 4 bases and the J gene lost 10 bases, with 16 bases spanning the gap. The CDR3 coding sequence is TGTGCCAGCAGCCCGAGTGTGAGGAGGGGAAAACTGTTTTTT. This sequence encodes CASSPSVRRGKLFF.

This clone is deemed medium-sized. This rearrangement joins TRBV10-1 to TRBJ1-1; D may be TRBD1 (5 bases). CDR1 is WNHNN and CDR2 is SYGVQD in the germline V gene (reference sequence). The CDR3 sequence is 13 residues long. Deletions cut 8 bases from V and 0 bases from J, with 10 bases between. The CDR3 DNA reads as TGCGCCAGCTCGGACACCATGAACACTGAAGCTTTCTTT. It yields the protein CASSDTMNTEAFF.